Below are 7 T cell receptor beta chains sequenced from a single sample in a study of CD8+CD57+ T cells in acquired aplastic anemia. Sequenced patients had shown CD8+CD57+ cell expansion by flow cytometry. For CDR3 and TCR beta VDJ profiling, genomic DNA was the template used. Via MiXCR, TCRdb re-called the reads, giving one row per CDR3 protein. Seen here are over 250,000 distinct CDR3 sequences, 50% to 65% observed once, and the top ten hold around 1.3%. Material for sequencing was sorted CD4+, CD8+, or CD8+CD57+ T cells (not recorded which) from PBMCs. These receptors were obtained from a human donor with aplastic anemia.

The rearrangement uses TRBV24-1 and TRBJ2-2; perhaps TRBD2 as D (6 bases). V dropped 3 bases and J dropped 3 bases, with 16 bases sitting between them. Germline V gives CDR1 KGHDR, CDR2 SFDVKD. The CDR3 sequence is 17 residues long. CDR3 in amino acids: CATSDAEGPRDTGELFF. CDR3 DNA sequence: TGTGCCACCAGTGATGCGGAGGGCCCTCGGGACACCGGGGAGCTGTTTTTT.

Concerning this clonotype: The germline gene is not matched at one end of the junction; a read error may be the cause. The chain links TRBV25-1 to TRBJ1-1; tentatively, D is TRBD1 (5 bases). The CDR3 length is 17 residues. Per the germline V gene, CDR1 is MGHDK and CDR2 is SYGVNS. The CDR3 region has the DNA TGTGCCAGCAGTGAACTCGGGACGGTGGGGGAGAGCACTGAAGCTTCCTTT. This codes for CASSELGTVGESTEASF.

V and J are TRBV10-3 and TRBJ2-2, with a weak D call TRBD1 (5 bases). With 4 bases removed from V and 11 bases from J, the gap between germline ends came to 11 bases. The germline CDR1 and CDR2 sequences are ENHRY and SYGVKD. This CDR3 region has 12 residues. CDR3 DNA: TGTGCCATCAGTGTGGACATCCGTGAGCTGTTTTTT. This encodes CAISVDIRELFF.

The chain carries TRBV2 and TRBJ2-7; the D is unclear. V was trimmed by 7 bases and J by 5 bases, leaving 12 bases between them. The CDR3 is made up of 12 amino acids. Per germline, CDR1 SNHLY and CDR2 FYNNEI. The CDR3: CASILFGHEQYF. The CDR3 DNA reads as TGTGCCAGCATTCTTTTCGGGCACGAGCAGTACTTC.

The table lists this clonotype with a few counts. J is TRBJ1-6 and V is TRBV9, with 7 bases identical to TRBD1. V gave up 0 bases and J gave up 9 bases; unmatched junction bases: 3. The CDR3 length is 14 residues. Germline V gene data show CDR1 as SGDLS and CDR2 as YYNGEE. The CDR3 nucleotides read TGTGCCAGCAGCGTAGGGGACAGACGTTCACCCCTCCACTTT. As protein: CASSVGDRRSPLHF.

The chain employs TRBV9 and TRBJ1-6; D might be TRBD1 (6 bases). The CDR3 sequence is 16 residues long. Germline V gives CDR1 SGDLS, CDR2 YYNGEE. Trimming removed 3 bases from V and 8 bases from J, with 18 bases in between. The chain's CDR3 is CASSEDTGQEYSPLHF. The CDR3 DNA reads as TGTGCCAGCAGCGAGGATACGGGACAAGAATATTCACCCCTCCACTTT.

The rearrangement uses TRBV5-5 and TRBJ2-7; D is ambiguous. The CDR3 has 13 residues. The germline V and J ends were trimmed by 5 bases and 4 bases, with 13 bases remaining between them. Germline V gene data show CDR1 as SGHKS and CDR2 as YYEKEE (reference sequence). This CDR3 is CASSFGLHYEQYF. For the CDR3, the DNA is TGTGCCAGCAGTTTTGGCCTGCATTACGAGCAGTACTTC.